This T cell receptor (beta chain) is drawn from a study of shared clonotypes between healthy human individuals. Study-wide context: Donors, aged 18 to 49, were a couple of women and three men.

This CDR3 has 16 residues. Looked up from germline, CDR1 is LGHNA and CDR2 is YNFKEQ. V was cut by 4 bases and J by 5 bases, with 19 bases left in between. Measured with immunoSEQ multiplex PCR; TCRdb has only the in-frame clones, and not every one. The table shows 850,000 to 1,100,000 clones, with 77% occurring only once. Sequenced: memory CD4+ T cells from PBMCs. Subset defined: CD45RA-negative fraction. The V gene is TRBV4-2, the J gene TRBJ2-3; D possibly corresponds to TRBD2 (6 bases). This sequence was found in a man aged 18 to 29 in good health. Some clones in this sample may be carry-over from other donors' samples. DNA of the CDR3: TGTGCCAGCAGCCCGGATCCGGCGGGAAGCGGAGATACGCAGTATTTT. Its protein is CASSPDPAGSGDTQYF.